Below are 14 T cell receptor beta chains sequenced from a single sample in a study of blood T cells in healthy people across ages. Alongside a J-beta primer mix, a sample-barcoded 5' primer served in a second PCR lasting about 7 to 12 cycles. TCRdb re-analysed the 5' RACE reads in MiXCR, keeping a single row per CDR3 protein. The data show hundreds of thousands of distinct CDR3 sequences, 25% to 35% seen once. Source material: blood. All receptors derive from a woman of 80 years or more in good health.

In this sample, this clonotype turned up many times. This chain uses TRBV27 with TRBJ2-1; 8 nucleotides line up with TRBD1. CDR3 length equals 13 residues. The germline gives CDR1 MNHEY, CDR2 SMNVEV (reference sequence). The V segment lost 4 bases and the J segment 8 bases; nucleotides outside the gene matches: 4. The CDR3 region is CASSYWTGYEQFF. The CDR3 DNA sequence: TGTGCCAGCAGTTATTGGACAGGGTATGAGCAGTTCTTC.

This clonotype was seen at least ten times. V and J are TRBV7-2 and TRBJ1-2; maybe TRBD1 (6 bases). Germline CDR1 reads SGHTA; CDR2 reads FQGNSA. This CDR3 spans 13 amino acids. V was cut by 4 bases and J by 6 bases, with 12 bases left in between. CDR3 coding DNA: TGTGCCAGCAGCTCCTCACAGGGACATGGCTACACCTTC. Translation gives CASSSSQGHGYTF.

Written as DNA, the CDR3 is TGCAGTGCAAAGCCGGGACAGGGTGGCTACACCTTC. Its protein is CSAKPGQGGYTF. The chain recombines TRBV20-1 with TRBJ1-2; 9 nucleotides line up with TRBD1. V was pared by 6 bases and J by 7 bases, with 6 bases of the junction left unmatched. The CDR3 totals 12 residues. Germline CDR1 and CDR2: DFQATT and SNEGSKA (reference sequence).

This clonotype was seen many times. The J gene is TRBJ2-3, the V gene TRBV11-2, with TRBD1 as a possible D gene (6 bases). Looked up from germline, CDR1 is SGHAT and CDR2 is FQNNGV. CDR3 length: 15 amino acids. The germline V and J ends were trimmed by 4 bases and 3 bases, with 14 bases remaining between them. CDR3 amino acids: CASSSRDKGTDTQYF. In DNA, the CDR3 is TGTGCCAGCAGCTCCCGGGACAAAGGGACAGATACGCAGTATTTT.

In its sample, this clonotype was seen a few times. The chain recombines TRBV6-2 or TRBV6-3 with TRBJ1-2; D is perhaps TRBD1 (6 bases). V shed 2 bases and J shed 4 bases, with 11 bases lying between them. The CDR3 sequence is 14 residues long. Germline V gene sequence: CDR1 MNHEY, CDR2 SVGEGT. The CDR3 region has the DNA TGTGCCAGCAGTTACGGGGGCATCGGCTATGGCTACACCTTC. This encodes CASSYGGIGYGYTF.

Written as DNA, the CDR3 is TGTGCCAGCAGCTTACGGGGACAGGGAGCCCCAGATACGCAGTATTTT. Translation: CASSLRGQGAPDTQYF. The chain joins TRBV7-2 to TRBJ2-3, with TRBD1 matching over 9 bases. CDR3 length: 16 residues. With V trimmed by 2 bases and J by 4 bases, 7 bases remained unmatched. Germline V gene lookup returns CDR1 SGHTA and CDR2 FQGNSA.

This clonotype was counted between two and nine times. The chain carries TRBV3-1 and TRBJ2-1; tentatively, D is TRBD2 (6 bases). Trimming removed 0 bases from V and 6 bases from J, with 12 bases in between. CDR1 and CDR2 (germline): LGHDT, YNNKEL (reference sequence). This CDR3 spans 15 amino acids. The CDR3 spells CASSQDHGGFNEQFF. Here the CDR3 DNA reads TGTGCCAGCAGCCAAGATCATGGGGGGTTCAATGAGCAGTTCTTC.

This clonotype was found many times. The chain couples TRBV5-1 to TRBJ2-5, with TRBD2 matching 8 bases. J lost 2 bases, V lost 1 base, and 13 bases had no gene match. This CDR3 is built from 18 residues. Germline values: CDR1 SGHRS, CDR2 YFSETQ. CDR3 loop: CASSLKTSAIGPQETQYF. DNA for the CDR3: TGCGCCAGCAGCTTGAAGACTAGCGCGATAGGCCCACAAGAGACCCAGTACTTC.

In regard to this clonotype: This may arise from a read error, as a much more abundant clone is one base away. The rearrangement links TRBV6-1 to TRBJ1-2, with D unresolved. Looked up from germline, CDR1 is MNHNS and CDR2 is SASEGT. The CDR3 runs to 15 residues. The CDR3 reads CASSESQAANYGCTF. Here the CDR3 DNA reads TGTGCCAGCAGTGAAAGCCAGGCCGCTAACTATGGCTGCACCTTC.

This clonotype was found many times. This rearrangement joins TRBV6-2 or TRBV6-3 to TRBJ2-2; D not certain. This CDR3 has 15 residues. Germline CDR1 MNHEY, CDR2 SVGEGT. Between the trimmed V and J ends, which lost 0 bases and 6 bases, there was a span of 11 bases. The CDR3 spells CASSYSMVRSGELFF. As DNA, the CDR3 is TGTGCCAGCAGTTACTCGATGGTCCGGTCCGGGGAGCTGTTTTTT.

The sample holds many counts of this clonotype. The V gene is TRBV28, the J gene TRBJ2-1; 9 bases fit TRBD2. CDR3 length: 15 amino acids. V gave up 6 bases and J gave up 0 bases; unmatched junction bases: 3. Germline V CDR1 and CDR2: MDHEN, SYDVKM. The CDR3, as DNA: TGTGCCAGCAGGAAAGCGGGGGGCTCCTACAATGAGCAGTTCTTC. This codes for CASRKAGGSYNEQFF.

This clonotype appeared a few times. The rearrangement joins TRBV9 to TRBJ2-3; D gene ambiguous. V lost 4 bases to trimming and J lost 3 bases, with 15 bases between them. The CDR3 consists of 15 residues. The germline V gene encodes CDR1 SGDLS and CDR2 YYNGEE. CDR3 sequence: CASSLERLSTDTQYF. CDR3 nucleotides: TGTGCCAGCAGCTTGGAAAGGCTTTCTACAGATACGCAGTATTTT. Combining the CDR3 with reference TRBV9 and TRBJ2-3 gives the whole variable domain DSGVTQTPKHLITATGQRVTLRCSPRSGDLSVYWYQQSLDQGLQFLIQYYNGEERAKGNILERFSAQQFPDLHSELNLSSLELGDSALYFCASSLERLSTDTQYFGPGTRLTVL.

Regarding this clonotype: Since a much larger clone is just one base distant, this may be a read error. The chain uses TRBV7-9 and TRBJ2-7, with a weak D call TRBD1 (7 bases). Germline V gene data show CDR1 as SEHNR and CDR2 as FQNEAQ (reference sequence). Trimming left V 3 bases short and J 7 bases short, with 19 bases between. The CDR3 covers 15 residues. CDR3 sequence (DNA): TGTGCCAGCAGCTTTGTGCAGGGGGGTTACAATGAGCAGTACTTC. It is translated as CASSFVQGGYNEQYF.

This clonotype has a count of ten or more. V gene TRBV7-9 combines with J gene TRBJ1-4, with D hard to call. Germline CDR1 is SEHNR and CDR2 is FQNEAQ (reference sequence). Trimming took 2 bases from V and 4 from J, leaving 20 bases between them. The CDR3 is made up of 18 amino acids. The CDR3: CASSLWYDLRGHNEKLFF. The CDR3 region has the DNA TGTGCCAGCAGCTTATGGTACGATTTACGTGGCCATAATGAAAAACTGTTTTTT.